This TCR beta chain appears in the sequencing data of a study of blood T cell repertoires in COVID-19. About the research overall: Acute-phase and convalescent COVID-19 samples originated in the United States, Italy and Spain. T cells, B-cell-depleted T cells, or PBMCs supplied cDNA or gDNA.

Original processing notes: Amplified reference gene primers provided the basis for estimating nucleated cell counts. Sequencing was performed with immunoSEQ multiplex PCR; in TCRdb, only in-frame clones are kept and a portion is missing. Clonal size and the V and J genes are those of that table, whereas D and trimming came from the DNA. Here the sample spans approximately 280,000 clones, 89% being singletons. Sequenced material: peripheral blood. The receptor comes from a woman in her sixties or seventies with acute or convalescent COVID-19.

The CDR3 reads CAWSPRGAALQPQHF. CDR3 bases: TGTGCCTGGAGCCCCCGTGGGGCCGCCTTACAGCCCCAGCATTTT. V and J are TRBV30 and TRBJ1-5, with D possibly matching TRBD1 (5 bases). The length of the CDR3 is 15 residues. Trimming removed 3 bases at V and 7 bases at J, with 19 bases between. Germline CDR1 and CDR2: GTSNPN and SVGIG (reference sequence).